A single sample is the source of the 3 T cell receptor beta chains below, sequenced in a study of CD8+ T cells in alopecia areata. Treatment here: oral pan-JAK inhibitor, 5-10 mg twice daily. In each case, RNA was isolated and then reverse transcribed into cDNA as the sequencing template. Profiled with immunoSEQ multiplex PCR; TCRdb holds only in-frame clones, not every one. The sample includes approximately 180,000 clones, 64% of them seen just once. The specimen comprised CD4+ T cells sorted from blood, sampled between weeks 47 and 50, from a patient treated with tofacitinib. These receptors came from a human donor with alopecia areata.

With respect to this clone: At one boundary the junction diverges from the germline segment, which might be a read error. The J gene is TRBJ2-1, the V gene TRBV7-2; D tentatively reads TRBD1 or TRBD2 (6 bases each). Germline V lookup: CDR1 SGHTA, CDR2 FQGNSA. The CDR3 contains 13 residues. CDR3 protein: CASSQIDPRRGLF. DNA for the CDR3: TGTGCCAGCAGTCAGATAGACCCACGTCGGGGGCTCTTC. Filled out from reference TRBV7-2 and TRBJ2-1, the complete variable domain reads GAGVSQSPSNKVTEKGKDVELRCDPISGHTALYWYRQSLGQGLEFLIYFQGNSAPDKSGLPSDRFSAERTGGSVSTLTIQRTQQEDSAVYLCASSQIDPRRGLFGPGTRLTVL.

The chain uses TRBV30 and TRBJ2-3, with 11 bases aligning to TRBD1. The germline CDR1 and CDR2 sequences are GTSNPN and SVGIG (reference sequence). This CDR3 region has 16 residues. Germline trimming cut 2 bases from V and 1 base from J; bases unmatched to any gene: 5. This chain's CDR3 is CAWSSGQGAGTDTQYF. The CDR3 DNA follows: TGTGCCTGGAGTTCCGGACAGGGGGCTGGCACAGATACGCAGTATTTT. Full variable domain (remainder filled in from reference TRBV30 and TRBJ2-3): SQTIHQWPATLVQPVGSPLSLECTVEGTSNPNLYWYRQAAGRGLQLLFYSVGIGQISSEVPQNLSASRPQDRQFILSSKKLLLSDSGFYLCAWSSGQGAGTDTQYFGPGTRLTVL.

The V gene is TRBV30, the J gene TRBJ1-1, with a tentative D call TRBD1 (5 bases). The CDR3 is 11 residues long. Trimming cost V 1 base and J 11 bases, with 11 bases left between them. The germline V gene encodes CDR1 GTSNPN and CDR2 SVGIG (reference sequence). This chain's CDR3 is CAWSAGMLAFF. The CDR3 DNA reads as TGTGCCTGGAGTGCAGGGATGTTGGCTTTCTTT.